This TCR beta chain was sequenced during a study of cytomegalovirus exposure and HLA in healthy donors. Across the study: In a later analysis, the roughly 120 validation repertoires were reported to have used the same platform as the 600 to 700 first-cohort repertoires.

Libraries were prepared by immunoSEQ multiplex PCR; TCRdb keeps only in-frame clonotypes and omits some of them. The table has more than 250,000 clones, roughly 90% seen once. Germline lookup yields CDR1 SGHRS and CDR2 YFSETQ. CDR3 size: 14 residues. V lost 4 bases to trimming and J lost 4 bases; unmatched junction nucleotides: 6. J is TRBJ2-7 and V is TRBV5-1, with TRBD1 matching 9 bases. Sequencing used PBMCs. The receptor comes from a young woman in good health and CMV-seropositive. The CDR3 nucleotides are TGCGCCAGCAGCCGGACAGGGGATAATTACGAGCAGTACTTC. This sequence encodes CASSRTGDNYEQYF.